These T cell receptor beta chains were read from a single sample in a study of response to subunit inactivated influenza vaccine. TCRdb fed the RT-PCR reads into MiXCR, producing one record per CDR3 protein. In the table there are hundreds of thousands of distinct CDR3 sequences, approximately 14% of which are singletons. The source material was PBMCs from blood, sampled about 12 days after vaccination. The receptors derive from a man between 50 and 59 years old who received an inactivated influenza vaccine. The CDR3 runs from the conserved cysteine through the conserved F or W. The D gene is left open where the match is weak. Clone size appears in some rows only: once, few, many, or a class for an expanded clone.

>TRBJ2-4|TRBV4-2|.|few
CASTPKDSAKNIQYF
TGTGCCAGCACCCCCAAGGACTCAGCCAAAAACATTCAGTACTTC
>TRBJ1-1|TRBV5-1|.|few
CASSLSSGTEAFF
TGCGCCAGCAGCCTCTCCTCCGGGACTGAAGCTTTCTTT
>TRBJ1-2|TRBV3-1|.|.
CACSQEFVHGKSGRNYGYTF
TGTGCCTGCAGCCAAGAATTCGTCCATGGGAAGTCGGGCCGAAACTATGGCTACACCTTC
>TRBJ2-5|TRBV4-1|TRBD2|.
CASRHTSGGETQYF
TGCGCCAGCAGGCATACTAGCGGGGGTGAGACCCAGTACTTC
>TRBJ2-1|TRBV2|TRBD1|few
CASSEIPGTGLDEQFF
TGTGCCAGCAGTGAAATCCCCGGGACAGGGTTGGATGAGCAGTTCTTC
>TRBJ1-6|TRBV10-3|.|many
CATRDGPYNSPLHF
TGTGCCACCCGGGACGGCCCCTATAATTCACCCCTCCACTTT
>TRBJ2-2|TRBV5-6|.|.
CASSRFGRAKGGELFF
TGTGCCAGCAGCCGATTCGGCAGGGCCAAAGGAGGGGAGCTGTTTTTT
>TRBJ1-2|TRBV28|.|few
CASSLRSGFGYGYTF
TGTGCCAGCAGTTTGAGGTCGGGTTTTGGCTATGGCTACACCTTC
>TRBJ1-4|TRBV5-1|.|.
CASSLDGEGEKLFF
TGCGCCAGCAGCTTGGACGGAGAGGGGGAAAAACTGTTTTTT
>TRBJ2-7|TRBV5-1|.|.
CASSFGGVNEQYF
TGCGCCAGCAGCTTCGGAGGGGTGAACGAGCAGTACTTC
>TRBJ2-7|TRBV5-1|.|.
CASSPEGHSYEQYF
TGCGCCAGCAGCCCCGAGGGCCACTCCTACGAGCAGTACTTC
>TRBJ2-2|TRBV10-3|TRBD2|.
CAISGTSGRATGELFF
TGTGCCATCAGCGGGACTAGCGGGAGGGCCACCGGGGAGCTGTTTTTT
>TRBJ2-3|TRBV20-1|TRBD2|few
CSARDPAGATDTQYF
TGCAGTGCTAGGGACCCAGCGGGAGCCACAGATACGCAGTATTTT
>TRBJ2-7|TRBV7-8|TRBD2|few
CASSLGSLAGGPNEQYF
TGTGCCAGCAGCTTAGGGTCACTAGCGGGGGGACCCAACGAGCAGTACTTC
>TRBJ2-1|TRBV12-3/TRBV12-4|.|few
CASDTGRSSYNEQFF
TGTGCCAGTGATACGGGGCGGAGCTCCTACAATGAGCAGTTCTTC